This paragraph reports one T cell receptor (beta chain). Trimming removed 5 bases from V and 0 bases from J, with 12 bases in between. From germline, CDR1 is SGHTS and CDR2 YDEGEE. The CDR3 spans 14 residues. This sample stems from a study of cytomegalovirus exposure and HLA in healthy donors. In the PCR, 60 Vbeta and 13 Jbeta primers were used. Sequencing used immunoSEQ multiplex PCR; TCRdb keeps in-frame clones, though not all of them. This sample has 90,000 to 120,000 clones, with about three quarters found just once. The chain uses TRBV5-8 and TRBJ2-7; the D gene is possibly TRBD2 (5 bases). This TCR derives from a female donor in good health and CMV-seropositive. Material: PBMCs. In nucleotides, the CDR3 is TGTGCCAGCAGGCCCCGGACTGCCTCCTACGAGCAGTACTTC. Translating gives CASRPRTASYEQYF. Based on the CDR3 plus reference TRBV5-8 and TRBJ2-7, the full variable domain is EAGVTQSPTHLIKTRGQQATLRCSPISGHTSVYWYQQALGLGLQFLLWYDEGEERNRGNFPPRFSGRQFPNYSSELNVNALELEDSALYLCASRPRTASYEQYFGPGTRLTVT.